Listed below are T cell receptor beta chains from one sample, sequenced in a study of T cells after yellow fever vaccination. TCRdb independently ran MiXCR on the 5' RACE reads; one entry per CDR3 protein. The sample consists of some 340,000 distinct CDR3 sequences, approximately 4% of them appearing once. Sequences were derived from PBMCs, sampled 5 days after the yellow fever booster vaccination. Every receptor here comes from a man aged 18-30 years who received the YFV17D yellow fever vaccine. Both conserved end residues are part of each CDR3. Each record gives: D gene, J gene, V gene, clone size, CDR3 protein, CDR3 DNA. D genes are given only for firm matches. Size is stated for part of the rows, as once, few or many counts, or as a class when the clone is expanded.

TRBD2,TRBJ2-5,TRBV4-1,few,CASSRGSGGVGGETQYF,TGCGCCAGCAGCCGGGGTAGCGGGGGGGTTGGTGGAGAGACCCAGTACTTC
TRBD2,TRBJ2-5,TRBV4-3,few,CASSHGTGLAGDQETQYF,TGCGCCAGCAGCCACGGGACTGGACTAGCGGGGGACCAAGAGACCCAGTACTTC
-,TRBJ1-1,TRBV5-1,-,CASSLARLRNTEAFF,TGCGCCAGCAGCTTGGCGCGGCTCCGGAACACTGAAGCTTTCTTT
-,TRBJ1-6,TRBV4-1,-,CASSHLGSPLHF,TGCGCCAGCAGCCACCTCGGTTCACCCCTCCACTTT
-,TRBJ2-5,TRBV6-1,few,CASSPNQGNLYQETQYF,TGTGCCAGCAGTCCGAATCAGGGAAACCTGTACCAAGAGACCCAGTACTTC
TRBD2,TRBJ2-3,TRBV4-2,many,CASSGLAGSTDTQYF,TGTGCCAGCAGTGGACTAGCGGGGAGCACAGATACGCAGTATTTT
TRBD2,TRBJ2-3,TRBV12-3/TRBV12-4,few,CASSGLAGGVTDTQYF,TGTGCCAGCAGTGGACTAGCGGGGGGCGTCACAGATACGCAGTATTTT
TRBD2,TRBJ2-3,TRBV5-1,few,CASSGGAATDTQYF,TGCGCCAGCTCCGGGGGGGCTGCGACAGATACGCAGTATTTT
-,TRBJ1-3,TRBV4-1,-,CASSQVSGPSGNTIYF,TGCGCCAGCAGCCAAGTTTCGGGTCCCTCTGGAAACACCATATATTTT
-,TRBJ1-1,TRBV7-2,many,CASSSGGGNTEAFF,TGTGCCAGCAGCTCCGGAGGGGGGAACACTGAAGCTTTCTTT
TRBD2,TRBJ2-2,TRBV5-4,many,CASSYRLAGGPGELFF,TGTGCCAGCAGCTACCGACTAGCGGGGGGCCCCGGGGAGCTGTTTTTT
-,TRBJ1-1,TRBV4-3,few,CASSQDRGGATEAFF,TGCGCCAGCAGCCAAGATCGTGGGGGGGCCACTGAAGCTTTCTTT
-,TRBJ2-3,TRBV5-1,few,CASSLDGTAKQDTQYF,TGCGCCAGCAGCTTGGACGGAACAGCAAAACAGGATACGCAGTATTTT
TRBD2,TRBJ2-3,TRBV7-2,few,CASKSGGTVKQYF,TGTGCCAGTAAATCGGGAGGCACGGTGAAGCAGTATTTT
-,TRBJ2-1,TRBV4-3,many,CASSQSTVNAEQFF,TGCGCCAGCAGCCAGTCAACAGTAAATGCTGAGCAGTTCTTC
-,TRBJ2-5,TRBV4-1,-,CASSRDIGSETQYF,TGCGCCAGCAGCCGAGATATTGGTTCGGAGACCCAGTACTTC
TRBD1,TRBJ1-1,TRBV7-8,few,CASSDRGGRRGAFF,TGTGCCAGCAGCGACCGAGGGGGGCGCAGGGGGGCTTTCTTT
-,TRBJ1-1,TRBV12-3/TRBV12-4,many,CASSLAAGAFF,TGTGCCAGCAGTTTGGCGGCCGGGGCTTTCTTT
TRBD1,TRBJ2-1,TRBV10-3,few,CAISEGQGMSDEQFF,TGTGCCATCAGTGAGGGACAGGGTATGAGCGATGAGCAGTTCTTC
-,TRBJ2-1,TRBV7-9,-,CASSLWLGELSF,TGTGCCAGCAGCTTATGGCTCGGGGAGCTTTCGTTC
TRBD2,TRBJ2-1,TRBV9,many,CASSVGSGGFSSYNEQFF,TGTGCCAGCAGCGTAGGTAGCGGGGGCTTCAGCTCCTACAATGAGCAGTTCTTC
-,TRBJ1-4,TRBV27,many,CASSFRIWGEKLFF,TGTGCCAGCAGTTTTAGAATTTGGGGGGAAAAACTGTTTTTT
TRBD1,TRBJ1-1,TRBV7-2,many,CASSSAGTGRFNTEAFF,TGTGCCAGCAGCTCGGCCGGGACAGGAAGATTTAACACTGAAGCTTTCTTT
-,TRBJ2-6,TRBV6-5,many,CAIGQGYTGANVLTF,TGTGCCATTGGCCAGGGATATACCGGGGCCAACGTCCTGACTTTC
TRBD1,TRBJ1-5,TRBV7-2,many,CASSQGQGGLNQPQHF,TGTGCCAGCAGTCAAGGACAGGGCGGTCTAAATCAGCCCCAGCATTTT
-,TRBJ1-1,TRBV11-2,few,CASSLEGSAEAFF,TGTGCCAGCAGCTTAGAAGGGTCAGCTGAAGCTTTCTTT
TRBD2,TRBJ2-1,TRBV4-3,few,CASSFRGVSSYNEQFF,TGCGCCAGCAGCTTCCGGGGGGTGAGCTCCTACAATGAGCAGTTCTTC
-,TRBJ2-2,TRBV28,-,CASFGGGYTGELFF,TGTGCCAGCTTTGGAGGGGGGTACACCGGGGAGCTGTTTTTT
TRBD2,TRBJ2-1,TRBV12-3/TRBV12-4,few,CASTHLLADQQFF,TGTGCCAGCACGCATCTACTAGCGGATCAGCAGTTCTTC
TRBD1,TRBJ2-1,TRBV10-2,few,CASADRDDDEQFF,TGCGCCAGCGCCGACAGGGACGATGATGAGCAGTTCTTC
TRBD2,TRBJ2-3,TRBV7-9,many,CASTPASGSTDTQYF,TGTGCCAGCACCCCGGCTAGCGGAAGCACAGATACGCAGTATTTT
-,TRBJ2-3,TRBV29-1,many,CSVELNTQYF,TGCAGCGTCGAACTGAATACGCAGTATTTT
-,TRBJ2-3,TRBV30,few,CAWSGSTDTQYF,TGTGCCTGGAGTGGGAGCACAGATACGCAGTATTTT
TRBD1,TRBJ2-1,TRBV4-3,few,CASSQRLRQGPDNEQFF,TGCGCCAGCAGCCAGAGATTGAGACAGGGCCCCGACAATGAGCAGTTCTTC
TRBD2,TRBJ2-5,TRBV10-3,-,CAIRSSGDQETQYF,TGTGCCATCAGGTCTAGCGGGGACCAAGAGACCCAGTACTTC
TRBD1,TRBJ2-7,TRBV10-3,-,CAIRGQGIDEQYF,TGTGCCATCAGAGGACAGGGGATAGACGAGCAGTACTTC
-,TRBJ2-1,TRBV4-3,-,CASSQEWRSSTYNEQFF,TGCGCCAGCAGCCAAGAGTGGCGGAGCTCCACCTACAATGAGCAGTTCTTC
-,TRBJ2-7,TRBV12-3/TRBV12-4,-,CASRPNPYLIYEQYF,TGTGCCAGCAGACCGAACCCCTACTTAATCTACGAGCAGTACTTC
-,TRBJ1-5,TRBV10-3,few,CAISESAGPQHF,TGTGCCATCAGTGAGTCGGCAGGGCCCCAGCATTTT
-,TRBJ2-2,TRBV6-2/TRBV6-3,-,CGSSYLRVANTGELFF,TGTGGCAGCAGTTACCTCAGGGTTGCGAACACCGGGGAGCTGTTTTTT
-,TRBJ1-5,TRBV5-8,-,CASTSYGSGRQPQHF,TGTGCCAGCACCTCGTACGGGTCAGGGAGGCAGCCCCAGCATTTT
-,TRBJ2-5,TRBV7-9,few,CASNRPPPFGQETQYF,TGTGCCAGCAACCGCCCCCCCCCTTTTGGACAAGAGACCCAGTACTTC
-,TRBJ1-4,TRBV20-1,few,CSARLPPGEKLFF,TGCAGTGCTCGTCTGCCCCCCGGTGAAAAACTGTTTTTT
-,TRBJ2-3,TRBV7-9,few,CASSLISFGTDTQYF,TGTGCCAGCAGCTTGATCAGCTTTGGCACAGATACGCAGTATTTT
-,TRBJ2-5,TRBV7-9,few,CASMTGRGEETQYF,TGTGCCAGCATGACGGGGCGGGGAGAAGAGACCCAGTACTTC
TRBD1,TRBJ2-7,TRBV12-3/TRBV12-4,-,CASSLMDRRYEQYF,TGTGCCAGCAGTTTAATGGACAGGCGTTACGAGCAGTACTTC
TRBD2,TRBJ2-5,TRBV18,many,CASRTSGAGSETQYF,TGTGCCAGCCGGACTAGCGGGGCGGGGTCGGAGACCCAGTACTTC
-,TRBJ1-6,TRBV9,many,CASSVSAQFNSPLHF,TGTGCCAGCAGCGTTTCAGCCCAATTTAATTCACCCCTCCACTTT
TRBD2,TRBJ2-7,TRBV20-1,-,CSAEPSAGVMGEQYF,TGCAGTGCCGAACCCTCAGCGGGGGTAATGGGCGAGCAGTACTTC
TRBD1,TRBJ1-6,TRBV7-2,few,CASSSRDRGLYDNSPLHF,TGTGCCAGCAGCTCCAGGGACAGGGGCCTTTATGATAATTCACCCCTCCACTTT
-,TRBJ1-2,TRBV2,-,CASSERGGTAGTGHYGYTF,TGTGCCAGCAGTGAGAGGGGTGGGACGGCTGGGACCGGGCACTATGGCTACACCTTC
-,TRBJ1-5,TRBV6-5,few,CASGTGSSNQPQHF,TGTGCCAGTGGAACAGGGAGTAGCAATCAGCCCCAGCATTTT
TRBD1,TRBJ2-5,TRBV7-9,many,CASSTPIQTGYQETQYF,TGTGCCAGCAGCACCCCCATCCAGACAGGGTACCAAGAGACCCAGTACTTC
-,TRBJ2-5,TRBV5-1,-,CASGSYQETQYF,TGCGCCAGCGGGTCCTACCAAGAGACCCAGTACTTC